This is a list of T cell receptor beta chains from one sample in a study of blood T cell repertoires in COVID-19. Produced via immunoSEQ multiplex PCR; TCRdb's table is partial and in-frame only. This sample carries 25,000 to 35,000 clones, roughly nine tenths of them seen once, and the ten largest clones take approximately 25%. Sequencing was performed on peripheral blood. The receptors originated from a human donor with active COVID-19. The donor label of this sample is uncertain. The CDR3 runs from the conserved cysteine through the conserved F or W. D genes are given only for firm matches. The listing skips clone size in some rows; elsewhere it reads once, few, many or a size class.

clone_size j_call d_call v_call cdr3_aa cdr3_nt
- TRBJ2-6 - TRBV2 CVSGEGANVLTF TGTGTCTCAGGGGAAGGGGCCAACGTCCTGACTTTC
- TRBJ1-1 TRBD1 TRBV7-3 CASSPKGQGNTEAFF TGTGCCAGCAGTCCTAAAGGACAGGGAAACACTGAAGCTTTCTTT
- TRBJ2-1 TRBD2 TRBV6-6 CASRPGAGGSNEQFF TGTGCCAGCCGACCCGGGGCGGGAGGGAGTAATGAGCAGTTCTTC
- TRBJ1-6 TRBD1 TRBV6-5 CASRYGQGFNSPLHF TGTGCCAGCAGATACGGACAGGGATTTAATTCACCCCTCCACTTT
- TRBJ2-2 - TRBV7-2 CASSLTGWGGELFF TGTGCCAGCAGCTTAACAGGATGGGGCGGGGAGCTGTTTTTT
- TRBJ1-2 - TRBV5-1 CASSLQGAYGYTF TGCGCCAGCAGCTTGCAGGGTGCCTATGGCTACACCTTC
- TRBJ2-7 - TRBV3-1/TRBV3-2 CASSQSLAVGIYEQYF TGTGCCAGCAGCCAATCGCTTGCCGTCGGGATCTACGAGCAGTACTTC
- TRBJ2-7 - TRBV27 CASSFGQNTVYEQYF TGTGCCAGCAGTTTTGGGCAGAACACAGTCTACGAGCAGTACTTC
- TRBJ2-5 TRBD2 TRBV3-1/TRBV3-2 CASSRRAGGPETQYF TGTGCCAGCAGCCGGCGAGCGGGGGGGCCGGAGACCCAGTACTTC
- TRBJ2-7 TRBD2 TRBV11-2 CASSLRGGRASYEQYF TGTGCCAGCAGCTTAAGGGGCGGGAGGGCCTCGTACGAGCAGTACTTC
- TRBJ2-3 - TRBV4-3 CASSQDFGSLAEDTQYF TGCGCCAGCAGCCAAGACTTTGGCAGCTTAGCTGAAGATACGCAGTATTTT
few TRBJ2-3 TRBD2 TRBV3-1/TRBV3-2 CASSPSSGRGTDTQYF TGTGCCAGCAGCCCATCTAGCGGGAGGGGCACAGATACGCAGTATTTT
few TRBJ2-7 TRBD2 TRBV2 CASSRARGEGEQYF TGTGCCAGCAGTAGGGCGCGGGGGGAGGGCGAGCAGTACTTC
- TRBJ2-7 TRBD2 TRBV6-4 CASSGGTSGSGGAYEQYF TGTGCCAGCAGTGGGGGGACTAGCGGGAGCGGTGGGGCTTACGAGCAGTACTTC
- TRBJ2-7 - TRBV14 CASSQVPGSSYEQYF TGTGCCAGCAGCCAAGTTCCAGGGTCCTCCTACGAGCAGTACTTC
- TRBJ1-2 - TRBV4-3 CASSHSGGAFYGYTF TGCGCCAGCAGCCATTCTGGAGGGGCCTTTTATGGCTACACCTTC
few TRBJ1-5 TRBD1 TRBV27 CASSETGNFNQPQHF TGTGCCAGCAGCGAGACAGGGAACTTCAATCAGCCCCAGCATTTT
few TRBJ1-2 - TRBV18 CASSQLRDTRTSYGYTF TGTGCCAGCTCACAGCTCCGGGACACCCGGACCTCCTATGGCTACACCTTC
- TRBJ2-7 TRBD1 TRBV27 CASGTQGRQGLPYEQYF TGTGCCAGCGGGACACAGGGCCGACAGGGGCTTCCCTACGAGCAGTACTTC
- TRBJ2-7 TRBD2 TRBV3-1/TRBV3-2 CASSLMAGGEQYF TGTGCCAGCAGCCTTATGGCGGGGGGGGAGCAGTACTTC
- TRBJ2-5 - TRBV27 CASSLRGGRETQYF TGTGCCAGCAGCCTCAGAGGGGGTAGAGAGACCCAGTACTTC
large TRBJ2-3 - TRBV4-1 CASSQDAGRGTDTQYF TGCGCCAGCAGCCAAGATGCTGGCAGGGGTACAGATACGCAGTATTTT
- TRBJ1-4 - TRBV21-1 CASIRTGNEKLFF TGTGCCAGCATTCGGACAGGGAATGAAAAACTGTTTTTT
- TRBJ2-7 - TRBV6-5 CASSYSLAGGQYEQYF TGTGCCAGCAGTTACTCGCTGGCAGGGGGGCAATACGAGCAGTACTTC
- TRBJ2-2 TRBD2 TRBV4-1 CASSPSRSGRASGTGELFF TGCGCCAGCAGCCCGAGTCGTAGCGGGAGGGCCTCCGGAACCGGGGAGCTGTTTTTT
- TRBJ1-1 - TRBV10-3 CAISALNTEAFF TGTGCCATCAGTGCCTTGAACACTGAAGCTTTCTTT
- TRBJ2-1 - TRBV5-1 CASSPLGKYNEQFF TGCGCCAGCAGCCCGCTAGGAAAATACAATGAGCAGTTCTTC
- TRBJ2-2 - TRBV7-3 CASSLLPSALTGELFF TGTGCCAGCAGCTTACTTCCTAGCGCACTCACCGGGGAGCTGTTTTTT
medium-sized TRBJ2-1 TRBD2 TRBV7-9 CASSHTSVFRSYNEQFF TGTGCCAGCAGCCATACTAGCGTCTTTCGCTCCTACAATGAGCAGTTCTTC
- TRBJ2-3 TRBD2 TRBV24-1 CATSDPRGDSTDTQYF TGTGCCACCAGTGACCCGCGGGGGGATTCCACAGATACGCAGTATTTT
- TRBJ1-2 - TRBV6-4 CASSDSNGVSYTF TGTGCCAGCAGTGACTCCAACGGGGTGAGCTACACCTTC
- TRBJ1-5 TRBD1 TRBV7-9 CASSLGQGRSNQPQHF TGTGCCAGCAGCTTAGGACAGGGGAGAAGCAATCAGCCCCAGCATTTT
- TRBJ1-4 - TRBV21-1 CASSKQEGINEKLFF TGTGCCAGCAGCAAGCAGGAGGGAATTAATGAAAAACTGTTTTTT
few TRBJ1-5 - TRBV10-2 CASSESPGNSNQPQHF TGCGCCAGCAGTGAGTCTCCAGGGAATAGCAATCAGCCCCAGCATTTT
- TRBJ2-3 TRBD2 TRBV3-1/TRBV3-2 CASSKAGTSGTDTQYF TGTGCCAGCAGCAAGGCCGGGACTAGCGGGACAGATACGCAGTATTTT
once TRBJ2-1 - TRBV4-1 CASSQDSPLYNEQFF TGCGCCAGCAGCCAAGATAGTCCACTCTACAATGAGCAGTTCTTC
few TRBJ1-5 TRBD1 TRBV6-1 CASSEAGQTYSNQPQHF TGTGCCAGCAGTGAAGCGGGACAGACTTATAGCAATCAGCCCCAGCATTTT
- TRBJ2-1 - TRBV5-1 CASSTGQNNEQFF TGCGCCAGCAGCACAGGACAGAACAATGAGCAGTTCTTC
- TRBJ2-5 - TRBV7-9 CASSQSGHQETQYF TGTGCCAGCAGCCAATCAGGGCACCAAGAGACCCAGTACTTC
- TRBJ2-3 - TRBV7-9 CASSLGSRAGSSTDTQYF TGTGCCAGCAGCTTAGGTTCGAGGGCAGGTTCTAGCACAGATACGCAGTATTTT
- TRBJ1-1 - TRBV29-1 CSASLQLNTEAFF TGCAGCGCCTCCTTACAGCTGAACACTGAAGCTTTCTTT